The 27 T cell receptor beta chains listed next were all sequenced from one sample in a study of T cells in localized non-small cell lung cancer. Sequencing used immunoSEQ multiplex PCR; TCRdb keeps in-frame clones, though not all of them. The sample consists of tens of thousands of clones, 85% to 95% of them appearing once. The source material was peripheral blood, sampled before any cancer treatment. The receptors here all came from an older female donor with stage II squamous cell lung carcinoma.

Notes on this clone: At one boundary the junction diverges from the germline segment, which might be a read error. The chain couples TRBV7-7 to TRBJ2-7; the D is unclear. The CDR3 loop spans 13 amino acids. The germline V gene encodes CDR1 SSHAT and CDR2 FNYEAQ (reference sequence). The CDR3 DNA reads TGTGCTAGCAGCTCCAGCCCCACCTACGAGCAGTACTTC. This codes for CASSSSPTYEQYF. The full variable domain, completed using reference TRBV7-7 and TRBJ2-7, is GAGVSQSPRYKVTKRGQDVTLRCDPISSHATLYWYQQALGQGPEFLTYFNYEAQPDKSGLPSDRFSAERPEGSISTLTIQRTEQRDSAMYRCASSSSPTYEQYFGPGTRLTVT.

The J gene is TRBJ2-7, the V gene TRBV11-2, with a weak D call TRBD1 (5 bases). Germline V CDR1 and CDR2: SGHAT, FQNNGV. With 5 bases removed from V and 5 bases from J, the gap between germline ends came to 7 bases. This CDR3 contains 11 residues. The CDR3 bases are TGTGCCAGCAGCCCAGGGCACGAGCAGTACTTC. It codes for CASSPGHEQYF.

The chain combines TRBV19 with TRBJ1-2; 10 positions match TRBD1. The CDR3 spans 15 residues. Germline CDR1 is LNHDA and CDR2 is SQIVND (reference sequence). V lost 5 bases, J lost 5 bases, and 8 bases stayed unmatched. The CDR3 sequence: CASSPGTGDSYGYTF. CDR3 nucleotides: TGTGCCAGTAGTCCCGGGACAGGGGATTCGTATGGCTACACCTTC.

The count of this clone is one. The chain links TRBV5-1 to TRBJ2-2, with D uncertain. Germline V gene data show CDR1 as SGHRS and CDR2 as YFSETQ. Between the trimmed V and J ends, which lost 0 bases and 6 bases, there was a span of 12 bases. This CDR3 is 15 amino acids long. CDR3 region: CASSLETVESGELFF. The CDR3 DNA reads as TGCGCCAGCAGCTTGGAAACGGTGGAGTCCGGGGAGCTGTTTTTT. The complete variable domain, with remaining parts taken from reference TRBV5-1 and TRBJ2-2, reads KAGVTQTPRYLIKTRGQQVTLSCSPISGHRSVSWYQQTPGQGLQFLFEYFSETQRNKGNFPGRFSGRQFSNSRSEMNVSTLELGDSALYLCASSLETVESGELFFGEGSRLTVL.

This chain links TRBV6-5 with TRBJ2-6, with D uncertain. The CDR3 is 14 amino acids. Trimming removed 6 bases from V and 0 bases from J, with 6 bases in between. Germline CDR1 is MNHEY and CDR2 is SVGAGI. In nucleotides, the CDR3 is TGTGCCAGCAGAACCGGCTCTGGGGCCAACGTCCTGACTTTC. It codes for CASRTGSGANVLTF.

The chain combines TRBV19 with TRBJ1-2; possible D gene TRBD1, 5 bases. Trimming left V 3 bases short and J 8 bases short, with 13 bases between. The CDR3 is 13 residues long. Per the germline V gene, CDR1 is LNHDA and CDR2 is SQIVND (reference sequence). CDR3 in DNA: TGTGCCAGTAGTATGGTAGGGGCGAGAGGCTACACCTTC. Its translation is CASSMVGARGYTF.

The chain combines TRBV18 with TRBJ1-1; D possibly corresponds to TRBD1 (6 bases). The V gene lost 2 bases and the J gene lost 4 bases, with 11 bases spanning the gap. Germline CDR1 is KGHSH and CDR2 is LQKENI. The CDR3 loop spans 14 amino acids. The CDR3: CASSPTGSITEAFF. CDR3 DNA sequence: TGTGCCAGCTCACCAACAGGGTCTATCACTGAAGCTTTCTTT.

V gene TRBV25-1 combines with J gene TRBJ1-6; no reliable D call. This CDR3 comprises 16 residues. Trimming stripped 1 base from V and 7 bases from J, with 14 bases between. CDR1 is MGHDK and CDR2 is SYGVNS in the germline V gene. CDR3 in amino acids: CASSEWETRENSPLHF. The CDR3 nucleotides are TGTGCCAGCAGTGAATGGGAGACAAGGGAAAATTCACCCCTCCACTTT.

The CDR3 here is CASGQDLRTQYF. CDR3 bases: TGTGCTAGTGGCCAGGACCTGCGGACCCAGTACTTC. V gene TRBV12-5 combines with J gene TRBJ2-5; D gene uncertain. Trimming shortened V by 6 bases and J by 7 bases, and 12 bases separated the two germline ends. The CDR3 sequence is 12 residues long. Germline V lookup: CDR1 LGHNT, CDR2 FRNRAP.

The genes are TRBV5-1 and TRBJ2-7, with TRBD2 matching over 7 bases. Germline-derived CDR1 and CDR2 are SGHRS and YFSETQ. Unmatched junction bases numbered 6, after V lost 2 bases and J lost 1 base. The CDR3 extends over 15 amino acids. The chain's CDR3 is CASSFTGGLSYEQYF. CDR3 DNA: TGCGCCAGCAGCTTTACGGGGGGTTTATCCTACGAGCAGTACTTC.

J is TRBJ1-1 and V is TRBV4-2; the match to TRBD1 covers 7 bases. Trimming cost V 6 bases and J 5 bases; bases outside gene matches: 15. The germline V gene encodes CDR1 LGHNA and CDR2 YNFKEQ. This CDR3 is 16 amino acids long. CDR3 coding DNA: TGTGCCAGCAGTCACCAGGGGGAGGGACGGAGAACTGAAGCTTTCTTT. Translation: CASSHQGEGRRTEAFF.

The J gene is TRBJ2-5, the V gene TRBV7-2; 10 bases fit TRBD2. V lost 4 bases and J lost 5; bases outside the gene matches: 13. The CDR3 is 17 amino acids. Germline V gene sequence: CDR1 SGHTA, CDR2 FQGNSA. CDR3 amino acids: CASSWASGTSERETQYF. The CDR3 region has the DNA TGTGCCAGCAGCTGGGCCTCCGGGACTAGCGAGAGGGAGACCCAGTACTTC.

The V gene is TRBV28, the J gene TRBJ2-5; perhaps TRBD1 as D (5 bases). CDR1 is MDHEN and CDR2 is SYDVKM in the germline V gene. This CDR3 is 13 amino acids long. V lost 4 bases to trimming and J lost 7 bases, with 13 bases between them. CDR3 in DNA: TGTGCCAGCAGTTGGCAGGGATGGGGGACCCAGTACTTC. This encodes CASSWQGWGTQYF. Using reference TRBV28 and TRBJ2-5 for the parts outside the CDR3, the full variable domain is DVKVTQSSRYLVKRTGEKVFLECVQDMDHENMFWYRQDPGLGLRLIYFSYDVKMKEKGDIPEGYSVSREKKERFSLILESASTNQTSMYLCASSWQGWGTQYFGPGTRLLVL.

Worth noting for this clone: No DNA is shown, since the ends of the CDR3 on it are uncertain; the CDR3 is the one TCRdb lists. The chain has TRBV7-5 and TRBJ1-1; the table's D gene call, TRBD1, was not cross checked with the DNA. TRBV7-5 is a known pseudogene. The CDR3 region is 14 residues in length, termini included. CDR3 sequence: CASPWGQGNTEAFF.

This clone occurred once. This CDR3 reads CASSPRTSGGSYEQYF. The DNA of the CDR3 is TGTGCCAGCTCACCAAGGACTAGCGGGGGGTCCTACGAGCAGTACTTC. The chain carries TRBV18 and TRBJ2-7; the match to TRBD2 covers 14 bases. The CDR3 is 16 residues long. Germline V gene data show CDR1 as KGHSH and CDR2 as LQKENI. V dropped 2 bases and J dropped 1; count of bases not matched to a gene: 1.

The genes are TRBV6-5 and TRBJ2-1; the D gene is possibly TRBD2 (5 bases). This CDR3 comprises 14 residues. Trimming took off 2 bases at V and 6 bases at J, with 11 bases between the two ends. The germline gives CDR1 MNHEY, CDR2 SVGAGI. CDR3 amino acids: CASSYREGRNEQFF. The DNA of the CDR3 is TGTGCCAGCAGTTACAGAGAGGGCCGCAATGAGCAGTTCTTC.

The CDR3: CASSRTGTPMGYTF. The CDR3 nucleotides read TGTGCCAGTAGTAGAACCGGGACGCCCATGGGCTACACCTTC. This chain uses TRBV19 with TRBJ1-2, with D perhaps TRBD1 (5 bases). CDR1 LNHDA and CDR2 SQIVND come from the germline V gene (reference sequence). This CDR3 contains 14 residues. Trimming shortened V by 4 bases and J by 8 bases, and 17 bases separated the two germline ends.

This rearrangement joins TRBV13 to TRBJ2-3; 11 bases are shared with TRBD2. The length of the CDR3 is 15 residues. CDR1 and CDR2 (germline): PRHDT, FYEKMQ (reference sequence). After removal of 5 bases from V and 2 bases from J, the junction contained 3 bases not matched to a gene. The CDR3 loop reads CASSTLAGVTDTQYF. The CDR3, as DNA: TGTGCCAGCAGCACACTAGCGGGAGTCACAGATACGCAGTATTTT.

The chain employs TRBV18 and TRBJ2-5; the match to TRBD1 covers 7 bases. Germline V gene data show CDR1 as KGHSH and CDR2 as LQKENI. V gave up 5 bases and J gave up 4 bases; unmatched junction bases: 1. The CDR3 runs to 12 residues. Here the CDR3 DNA reads TGTGCCAGCTCAAACAGGGGAGAGACCCAGTACTTC. It codes for CASSNRGETQYF. Together with reference TRBV18 and TRBJ2-5, the CDR3 gives the full variable domain: NAGVMQNPRHLVRRRGQEARLRCSPMKGHSHVYWYRQLPEEGLKFMVYLQKENIIDESGMPKERFSAEFPKEGPSILRIQQVVRGDSAAYFCASSNRGETQYFGPGTRLLVL.

CDR3 DNA: TGTGCCAGCAGCTACCGAGGACAGGGAAACACCGGGGAGCTGTTTTTT. Protein product: CASSYRGQGNTGELFF. The J gene is TRBJ2-2, the V gene TRBV7-2, with TRBD1 identical over 8 bases. The CDR3 runs to 16 residues. V shed 4 bases and J 2 bases; nucleotides not matched to a gene: 6. From germline, CDR1 is SGHTA and CDR2 FQGNSA.

V is TRBV12-5 and J is TRBJ2-3; 9 bases map to TRBD1. Germline V CDR1 and CDR2: LGHNT, FRNRAP. This CDR3 contains 16 residues. V lost 2 bases, J lost 4 bases, and 7 bases stayed unmatched. CDR3 in amino acids: CASGLPTGGRADTQYF. CDR3 nucleotide sequence: TGTGCTAGTGGTTTGCCCACAGGGGGCCGGGCAGATACGCAGTATTTT.

The chain uses TRBV6-5 and TRBJ1-1, with TRBD1 as a possible D gene (5 bases). Germline V lookup: CDR1 MNHEY, CDR2 SVGAGI. This CDR3 is built from 15 residues. Trimming stripped 2 bases from V and 5 bases from J, with 15 bases between. The CDR3 region has the DNA TGTGCCAGCAGTTACGTCGGGGCGTCGAGGACTGAAGCTTTCTTT. Translating it yields CASSYVGASRTEAFF.

The table lists this clone with a count of one. Written as DNA, the CDR3 is TGTGCCAGCAGCTTGATCGGTAAGCACACTGAAGCTTTCTTT. Protein sequence: CASSLIGKHTEAFF. This chain links TRBV7-8 with TRBJ1-1; D ambiguous. Trimming left V 3 bases short and J 3 bases short, with 11 bases between. This CDR3 has 14 residues. Per the germline V gene, CDR1 is SGHVS and CDR2 is FQNEAQ.

CDR3 DNA sequence: TGTGCCAGCAGCTGGGGACAGGGAAGAGGGGTCTACACCTTC. Translation gives CASSWGQGRGVYTF. The chain couples TRBV7-9 to TRBJ1-2; 9 bases align to TRBD1. CDR3 length equals 14 residues. The germline V gene has CDR1 SEHNR and CDR2 FQNEAQ (reference sequence). The V segment lost 4 bases and the J segment 10 bases; nucleotides outside the gene matches: 10.

The V and J genes are TRBV27 and TRBJ2-1, with TRBD1 as a possible D gene (6 bases). The germline gives CDR1 MNHEY, CDR2 SMNVEV (reference sequence). The V and J ends lost 4 bases and 4 bases respectively, with 17 bases between them. The CDR3 sequence is 16 residues long. The CDR3 is CASSSPTGSVYNEQFF. The CDR3 DNA sequence: TGTGCCAGCAGTTCCCCTACAGGGAGTGTTTACAATGAGCAGTTCTTC.

The chain links TRBV23-1 to TRBJ1-6, with 8 bases that match TRBD1. TRBV23-1 qualifies as an ORF whose function is uncertain. The junction had 7 bases not matched to a gene; V was cut back by 3 bases and J by 12 bases. This CDR3 region has 14 residues. This chain's CDR3 is CASSHCGQGRPLHF. DNA for the CDR3: TGCGCCAGCAGTCATTGCGGACAGGGCCGACCCCTCCACTTT.

The rearrangement uses TRBV2 and TRBJ2-2; no firm D call. Germline-derived CDR1 and CDR2 are SNHLY and FYNNEI. V was trimmed by 3 bases and J by 2 bases, leaving 7 bases between them. This CDR3 has 14 amino acids. The CDR3 protein is CASSDSRNTGELFF. The CDR3, as DNA: TGTGCCAGCAGTGACAGCAGAAACACCGGGGAGCTGTTTTTT.